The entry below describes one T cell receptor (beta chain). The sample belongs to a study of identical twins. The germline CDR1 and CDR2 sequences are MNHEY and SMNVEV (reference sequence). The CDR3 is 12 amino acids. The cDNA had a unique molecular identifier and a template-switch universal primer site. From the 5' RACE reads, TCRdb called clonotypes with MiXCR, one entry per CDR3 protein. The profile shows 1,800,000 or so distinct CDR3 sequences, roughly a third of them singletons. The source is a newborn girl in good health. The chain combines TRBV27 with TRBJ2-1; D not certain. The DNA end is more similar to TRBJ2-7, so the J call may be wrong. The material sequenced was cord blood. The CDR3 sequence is CATSRAYNEQYF. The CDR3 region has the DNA TGTGCCACCTCCCGGGCCTACAATGAGCAGTACTTC.